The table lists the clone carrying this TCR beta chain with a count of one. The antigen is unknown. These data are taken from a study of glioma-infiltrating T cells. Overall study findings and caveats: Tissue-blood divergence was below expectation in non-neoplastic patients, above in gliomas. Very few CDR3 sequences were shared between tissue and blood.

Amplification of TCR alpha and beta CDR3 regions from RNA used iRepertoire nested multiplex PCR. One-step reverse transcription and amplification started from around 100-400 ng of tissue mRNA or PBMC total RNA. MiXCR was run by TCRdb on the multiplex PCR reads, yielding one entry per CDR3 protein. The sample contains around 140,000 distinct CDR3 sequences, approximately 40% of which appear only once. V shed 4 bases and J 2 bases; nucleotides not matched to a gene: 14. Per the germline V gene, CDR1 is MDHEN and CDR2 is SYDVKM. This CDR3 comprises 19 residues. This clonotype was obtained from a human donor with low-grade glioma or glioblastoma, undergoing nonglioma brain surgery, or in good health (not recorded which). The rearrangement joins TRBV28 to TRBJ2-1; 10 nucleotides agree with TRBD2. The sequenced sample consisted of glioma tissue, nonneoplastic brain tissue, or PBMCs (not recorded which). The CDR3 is CASSYPGLAPEGAYNEQFF. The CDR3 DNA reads TGTGCCAGCAGTTACCCGGGACTAGCGCCTGAGGGGGCCTACAATGAGCAGTTCTTC.